This TCR beta chain is from a study of shared clonotypes between healthy human individuals. Study-level points and caveats: Across subsets, estimated richness was generally greater for naive than for memory populations.

Sorted-subset replicate PCRs used roughly 210 ng of genomic DNA. This amount corresponded to about 29,000 T cell genomes. TCRdb's copy holds only in-frame clones and misses some; the assay was immunoSEQ multiplex PCR. The sample carries 2 million to 3 million clones, around nine tenths recorded once. About this clone: The antigen remains unidentified.

Trimming stripped 3 bases from V and 7 bases from J, with 7 bases between. The length of the CDR3 is 12 residues. The germline CDR1 and CDR2 sequences are ENHRY and SYGVKD. The chain couples TRBV10-3 to TRBJ1-5; no definite D call. The clonotype was recovered from a man aged 18 to 30 in good health. Sequenced: naive CD4+ T cells sorted from blood. This sample's subset: CD45RA+ positively selected. CDR3 in DNA: TGTGCCATCAGTGATGGGGTACAGCCCCAGCATTTT. The encoded protein is CAISDGVQPQHF.